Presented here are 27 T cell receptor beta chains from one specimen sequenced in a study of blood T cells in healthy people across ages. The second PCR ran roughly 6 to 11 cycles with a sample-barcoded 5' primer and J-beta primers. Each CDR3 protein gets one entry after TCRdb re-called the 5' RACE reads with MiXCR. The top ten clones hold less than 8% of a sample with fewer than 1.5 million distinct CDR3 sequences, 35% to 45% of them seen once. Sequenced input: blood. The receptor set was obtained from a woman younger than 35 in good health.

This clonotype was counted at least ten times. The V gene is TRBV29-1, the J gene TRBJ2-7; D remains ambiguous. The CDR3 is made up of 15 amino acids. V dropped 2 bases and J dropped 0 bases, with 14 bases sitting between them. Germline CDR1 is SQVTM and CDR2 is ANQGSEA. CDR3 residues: CSVERSGPSSYEQYF. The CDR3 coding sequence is TGCAGCGTTGAACGTTCGGGCCCGAGCTCCTACGAGCAGTACTTC.

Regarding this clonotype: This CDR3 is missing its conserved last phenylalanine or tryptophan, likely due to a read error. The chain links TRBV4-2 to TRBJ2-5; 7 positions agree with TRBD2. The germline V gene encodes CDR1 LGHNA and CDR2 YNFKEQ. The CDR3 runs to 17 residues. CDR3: CASSQGFGGGFQGTQYL. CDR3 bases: TGTGCCAGCAGCCAAGGATTTGGGGGGGGATTCCAAGGGACCCAGTACCTC.

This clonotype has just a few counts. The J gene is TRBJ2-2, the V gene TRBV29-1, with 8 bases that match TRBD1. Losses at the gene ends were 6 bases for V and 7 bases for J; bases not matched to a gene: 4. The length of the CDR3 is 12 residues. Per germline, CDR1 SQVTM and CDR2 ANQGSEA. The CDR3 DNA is TGCAGCGTAGGGACAGGTAGCGGGGAGCTGTTTTTT. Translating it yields CSVGTGSGELFF.

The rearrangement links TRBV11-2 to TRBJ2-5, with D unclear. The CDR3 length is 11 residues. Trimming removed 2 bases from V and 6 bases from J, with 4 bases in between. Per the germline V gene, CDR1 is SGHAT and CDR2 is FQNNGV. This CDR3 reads CASSLPQTQYF. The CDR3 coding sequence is TGTGCCAGCAGCTTACCCCAGACCCAGTACTTC.

CDR3 sequence: CASRSPGGQGAYRQYF. CDR3 DNA sequence: TGCGCCAGCAGATCCCCCGGTGGGCAGGGGGCGTATAGGCAGTACTTC. The chain joins TRBV5-1 to TRBJ2-4; 8 positions match TRBD1. V dropped 5 bases and J dropped 13; count of bases not matched to a gene: 20. The CDR3 runs 16 residues. CDR1 and CDR2 from the germline V gene are SGHRS and YFSETQ.

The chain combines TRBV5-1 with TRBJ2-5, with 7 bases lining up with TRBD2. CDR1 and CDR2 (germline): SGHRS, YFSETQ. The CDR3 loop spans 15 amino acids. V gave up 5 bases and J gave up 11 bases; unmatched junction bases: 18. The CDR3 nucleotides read TGCGCCAGCAGTTCCGCTGGGGGGGTTCTCAATGAGCAGTACTTC. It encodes CASSSAGGVLNEQYF. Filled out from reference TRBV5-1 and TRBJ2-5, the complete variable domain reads KAGVTQTPRYLIKTRGQQVTLSCSPISGHRSVSWYQQTPGQGLQFLFEYFSETQRNKGNFPGRFSGRQFSNSRSEMNVSTLELGDSALYLCASSSAGGVLNEQYFGPGTRLLVL.

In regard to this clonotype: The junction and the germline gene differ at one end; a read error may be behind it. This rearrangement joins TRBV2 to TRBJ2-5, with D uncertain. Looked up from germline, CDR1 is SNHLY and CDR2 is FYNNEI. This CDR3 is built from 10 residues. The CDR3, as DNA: TGTGCCAGAAGACGAAGCACCCCGTACTTC. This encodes CARRRSTPYF.

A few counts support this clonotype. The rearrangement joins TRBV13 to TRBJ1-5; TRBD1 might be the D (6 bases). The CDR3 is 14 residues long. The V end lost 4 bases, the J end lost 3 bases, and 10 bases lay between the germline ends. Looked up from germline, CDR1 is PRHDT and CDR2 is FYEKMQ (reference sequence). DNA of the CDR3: TGTGCCAGCAGCTACGGACAGTTCAATCAGCCCCAGCATTTT. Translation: CASSYGQFNQPQHF.

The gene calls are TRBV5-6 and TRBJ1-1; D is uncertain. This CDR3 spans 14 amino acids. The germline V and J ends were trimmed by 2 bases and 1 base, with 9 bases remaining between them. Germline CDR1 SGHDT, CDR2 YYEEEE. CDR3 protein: CASSFRTGNTEAFF. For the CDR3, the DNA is TGTGCCAGCAGCTTCCGAACGGGGAACACTGAAGCTTTCTTT.

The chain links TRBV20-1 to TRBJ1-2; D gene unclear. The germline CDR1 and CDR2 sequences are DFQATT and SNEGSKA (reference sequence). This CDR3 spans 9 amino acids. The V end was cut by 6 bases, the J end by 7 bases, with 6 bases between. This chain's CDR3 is CSAVGGYTF. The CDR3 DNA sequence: TGCAGTGCCGTTGGTGGCTACACCTTC.

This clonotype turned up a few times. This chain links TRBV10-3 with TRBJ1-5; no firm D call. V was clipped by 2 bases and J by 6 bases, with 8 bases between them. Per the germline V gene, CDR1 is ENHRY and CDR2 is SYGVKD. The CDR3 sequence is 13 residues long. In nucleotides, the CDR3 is TGTGCCATCAGTGAGCGGAACGGTCAGCCCCAGCATTTT. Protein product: CAISERNGQPQHF.

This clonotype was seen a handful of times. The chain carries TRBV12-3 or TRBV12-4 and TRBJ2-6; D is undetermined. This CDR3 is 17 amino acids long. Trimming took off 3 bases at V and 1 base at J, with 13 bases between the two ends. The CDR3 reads CASSLGDRRSGANVLTF. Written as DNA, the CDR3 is TGTGCCAGCAGTTTGGGTGACCGAAGATCTGGGGCCAACGTCCTGACTTTC.

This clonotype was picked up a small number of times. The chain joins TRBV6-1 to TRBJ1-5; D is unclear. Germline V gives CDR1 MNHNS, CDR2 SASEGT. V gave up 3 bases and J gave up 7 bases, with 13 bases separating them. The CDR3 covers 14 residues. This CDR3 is CASSETPKGQPQHF. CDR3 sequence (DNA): TGTGCCAGCAGTGAGACCCCAAAAGGACAGCCCCAGCATTTT.

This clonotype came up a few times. The CDR3 loop reads CASSYVGASETQYF. The DNA of the CDR3 is TGTGCCAGCAGTTACGTAGGCGCTAGCGAGACCCAGTACTTC. The chain couples TRBV6-6 to TRBJ2-5, with D tentatively TRBD2 (5 bases). The CDR3 totals 14 residues. Germline CDR1 and CDR2: MNHNY and SVGAGI (reference sequence). Trimming removed 2 bases from V and 5 bases from J, with 12 bases in between.

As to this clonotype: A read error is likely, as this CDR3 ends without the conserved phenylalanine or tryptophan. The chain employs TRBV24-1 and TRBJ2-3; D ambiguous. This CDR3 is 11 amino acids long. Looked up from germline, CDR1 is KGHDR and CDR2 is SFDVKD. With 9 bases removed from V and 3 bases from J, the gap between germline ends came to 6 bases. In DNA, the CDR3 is TGTGCCACCGAGCGTACAGATACGCAGTATTTG. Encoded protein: CATERTDTQYL.

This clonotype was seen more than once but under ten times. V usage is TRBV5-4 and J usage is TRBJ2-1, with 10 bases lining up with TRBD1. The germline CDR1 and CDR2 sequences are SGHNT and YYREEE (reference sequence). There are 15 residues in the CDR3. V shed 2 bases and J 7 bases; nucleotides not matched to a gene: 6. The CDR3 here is CASSFLGTGDNEQFF. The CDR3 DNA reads TGTGCCAGCAGCTTCCTCGGGACAGGGGATAATGAGCAGTTCTTC.

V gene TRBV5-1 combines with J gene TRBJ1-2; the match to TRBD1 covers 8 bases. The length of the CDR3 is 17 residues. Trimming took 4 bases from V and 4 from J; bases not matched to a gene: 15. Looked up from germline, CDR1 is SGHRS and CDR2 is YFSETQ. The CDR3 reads CASSILTQTGAIYGYTF. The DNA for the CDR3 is TGCGCCAGCAGCATACTAACCCAGACAGGGGCCATCTATGGCTACACCTTC.

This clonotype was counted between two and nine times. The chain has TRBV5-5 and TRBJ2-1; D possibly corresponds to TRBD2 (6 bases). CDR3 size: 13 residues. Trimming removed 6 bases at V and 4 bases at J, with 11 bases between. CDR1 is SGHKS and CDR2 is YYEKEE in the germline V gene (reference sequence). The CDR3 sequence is CASNPGTYNEQFF. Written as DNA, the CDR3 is TGTGCCAGCAACCCCGGGACTTACAATGAGCAGTTCTTC.

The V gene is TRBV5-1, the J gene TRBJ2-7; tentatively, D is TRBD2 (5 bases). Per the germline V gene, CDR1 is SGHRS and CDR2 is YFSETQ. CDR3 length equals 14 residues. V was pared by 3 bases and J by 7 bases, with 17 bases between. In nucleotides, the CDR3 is TGCGCCAGCAGCTCCCGGACTGGTTACAATGAGCAGTACTTC. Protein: CASSSRTGYNEQYF. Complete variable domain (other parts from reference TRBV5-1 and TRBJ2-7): KAGVTQTPRYLIKTRGQQVTLSCSPISGHRSVSWYQQTPGQGLQFLFEYFSETQRNKGNFPGRFSGRQFSNSRSEMNVSTLELGDSALYLCASSSRTGYNEQYFGPGTRLTVT.

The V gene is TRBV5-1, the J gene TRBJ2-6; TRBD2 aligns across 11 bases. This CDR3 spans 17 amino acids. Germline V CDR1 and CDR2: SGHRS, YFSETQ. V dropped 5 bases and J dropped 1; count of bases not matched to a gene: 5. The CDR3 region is CASRELAGASGANVLTF. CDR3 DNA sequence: TGCGCCAGCAGGGAACTAGCGGGAGCTTCTGGGGCCAACGTCCTGACTTTC. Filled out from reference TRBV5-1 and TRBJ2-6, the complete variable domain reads KAGVTQTPRYLIKTRGQQVTLSCSPISGHRSVSWYQQTPGQGLQFLFEYFSETQRNKGNFPGRFSGRQFSNSRSEMNVSTLELGDSALYLCASRELAGASGANVLTFGAGSRLTVL.

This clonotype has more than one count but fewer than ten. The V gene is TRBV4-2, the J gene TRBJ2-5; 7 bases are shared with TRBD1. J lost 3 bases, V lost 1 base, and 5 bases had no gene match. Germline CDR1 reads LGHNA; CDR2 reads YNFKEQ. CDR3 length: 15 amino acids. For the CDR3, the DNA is TGTGCCAGCAGCCAAGTAGTGACAGGGAAAGAGACCCAGTACTTC. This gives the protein CASSQVVTGKETQYF.

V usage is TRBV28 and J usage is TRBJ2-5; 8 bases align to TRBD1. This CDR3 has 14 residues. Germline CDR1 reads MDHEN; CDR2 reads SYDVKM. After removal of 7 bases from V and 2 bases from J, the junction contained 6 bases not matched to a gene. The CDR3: CASTDRGIQETQYF. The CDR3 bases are TGTGCCAGCACTGACAGGGGTATACAAGAGACCCAGTACTTC.

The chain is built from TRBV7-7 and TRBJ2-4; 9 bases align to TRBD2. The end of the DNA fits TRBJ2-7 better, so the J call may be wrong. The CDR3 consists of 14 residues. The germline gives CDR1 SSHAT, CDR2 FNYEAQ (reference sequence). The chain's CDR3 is CASSRTGTSTEQYF. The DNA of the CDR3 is TGTGCCAGCAGCCGTACCGGGACTAGCACCGAGCAGTACTTC.

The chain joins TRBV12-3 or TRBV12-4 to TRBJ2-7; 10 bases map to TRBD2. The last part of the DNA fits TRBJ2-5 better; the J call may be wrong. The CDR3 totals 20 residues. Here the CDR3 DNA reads TGTGCCAGCAGTACGCGGATAGCGGGAGGACAAGAAACCCCGAAAGAGACCCAGTACTTC. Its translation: CASSTRIAGGQETPKETQYF.

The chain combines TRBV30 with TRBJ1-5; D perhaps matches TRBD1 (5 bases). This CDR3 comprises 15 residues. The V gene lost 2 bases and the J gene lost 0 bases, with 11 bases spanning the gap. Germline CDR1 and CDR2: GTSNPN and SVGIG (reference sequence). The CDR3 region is CAWSIDSYSNQPQHF. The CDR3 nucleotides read TGTGCCTGGAGTATCGACAGCTATAGCAATCAGCCCCAGCATTTT. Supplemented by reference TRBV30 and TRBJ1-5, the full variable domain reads SQTIHQWPATLVQPVGSPLSLECTVEGTSNPNLYWYRQAAGRGLQLLFYSVGIGQISSEVPQNLSASRPQDRQFILSSKKLLLSDSGFYLCAWSIDSYSNQPQHFGDGTRLSIL.

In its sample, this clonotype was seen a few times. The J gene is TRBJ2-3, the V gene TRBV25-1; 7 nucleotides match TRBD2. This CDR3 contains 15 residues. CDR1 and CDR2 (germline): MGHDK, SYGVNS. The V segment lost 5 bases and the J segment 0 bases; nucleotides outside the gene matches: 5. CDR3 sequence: CASSPSGYSTDTQYF. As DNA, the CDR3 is TGTGCCAGCAGTCCTAGCGGATATAGCACAGATACGCAGTATTTT.

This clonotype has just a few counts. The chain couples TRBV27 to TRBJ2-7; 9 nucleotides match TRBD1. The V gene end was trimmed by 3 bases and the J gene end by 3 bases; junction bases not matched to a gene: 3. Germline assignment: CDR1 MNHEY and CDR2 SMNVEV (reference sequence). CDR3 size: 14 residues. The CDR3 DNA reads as TGTGCCAGCAGTTTCCGACAGGGGGTCTACGAGCAGTACTTC. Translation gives CASSFRQGVYEQYF.